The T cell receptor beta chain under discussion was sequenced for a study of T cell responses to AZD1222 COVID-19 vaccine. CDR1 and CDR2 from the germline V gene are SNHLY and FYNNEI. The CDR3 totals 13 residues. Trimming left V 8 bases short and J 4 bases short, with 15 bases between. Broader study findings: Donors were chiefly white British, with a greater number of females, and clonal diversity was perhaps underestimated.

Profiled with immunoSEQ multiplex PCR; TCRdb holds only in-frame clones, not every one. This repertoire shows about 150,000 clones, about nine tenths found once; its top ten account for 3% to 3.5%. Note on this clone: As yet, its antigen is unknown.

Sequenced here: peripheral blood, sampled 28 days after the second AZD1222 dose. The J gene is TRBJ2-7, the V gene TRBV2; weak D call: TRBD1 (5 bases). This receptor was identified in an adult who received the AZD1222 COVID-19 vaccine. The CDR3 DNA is TGTGCCAGCGGGCCAGGGCCTCGGTACGAGCAGTACTTC. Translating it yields CASGPGPRYEQYF.